These 7 T cell receptor beta chains originate from one sample sequenced in a study of blood T cell repertoires in COVID-19. The table came from immunoSEQ multiplex PCR; TCRdb's copy has only in-frame clones and leaves some out. The profile shows approximately 52,000 clones, under 95% of them singletons. The source material was peripheral blood. The receptors shown here come from a man in his fifties with acute or convalescent COVID-19.

For the CDR3, the DNA is TGTGCCACCAGCAGATCCCTGTCTCGGGGGACTTCCTACAATGAGCAGTTCTTC. This encodes CATSRSLSRGTSYNEQFF. J is TRBJ2-1 and V is TRBV15; TRBD2 might be the D (6 bases). The CDR3 contains 18 residues. Per germline, CDR1 LNHNV and CDR2 YYDKDF (reference sequence). Trimming removed 2 bases from V and 1 base from J, with 18 bases in between.

The chain couples TRBV11-1 to TRBJ2-2; D gene ambiguous. V dropped 4 bases and J dropped 1 base, with 7 bases sitting between them. Germline-derived CDR1 and CDR2 are SGHAT and FQDESV (reference sequence). The CDR3 extends over 14 amino acids. This chain's CDR3 is CASSSLRNTGELFF. CDR3 sequence (DNA): TGTGCCAGCAGCTCCCTCCGGAACACCGGGGAGCTGTTTTTT.

The J gene is TRBJ1-1, the V gene TRBV5-8; D unclear. Germline V CDR1 and CDR2: SGHTS, YDEGEE. Trimming removed 5 bases from V and 0 bases from J, with 11 bases in between. This CDR3 contains 14 residues. CDR3 in amino acids: CASRGGVVNTEAFF. The CDR3 DNA follows: TGTGCCAGCAGGGGAGGCGTCGTGAACACTGAAGCTTTCTTT.

The chain couples TRBV11-2 to TRBJ2-7; no definite D call. Trimming removed 4 bases at V and 2 bases at J, with 9 bases between. This CDR3 is 13 amino acids long. Germline values: CDR1 SGHAT, CDR2 FQNNGV. CDR3 bases: TGTGCCAGCAGCTCGCTACGTGCCTACGAGCAGTACTTC. Translation gives CASSSLRAYEQYF.

This chain connects TRBV19 to TRBJ1-4; 8 bases map to TRBD1. The CDR3 is 12 residues long. Germline V lookup: CDR1 LNHDA, CDR2 SQIVND (reference sequence). Unmatched junction bases numbered 6, after V lost 7 bases and J lost 11 bases. The CDR3 region is CASIGQGAKLFF. Here the CDR3 DNA reads TGTGCCAGTATCGGACAGGGCGCTAAACTGTTTTTT. Full variable domain (missing parts from reference TRBV19 and TRBJ1-4): DGGITQSPKYLFRKEGQNVTLSCEQNLNHDAMYWYRQDPGQGLRLIYYSQIVNDFQKGDIAEGYSVSREKKESFPLTVTSAQKNPTAFYLCASIGQGAKLFFGSGTQLSVL.

The rearrangement links TRBV11-2 to TRBJ2-3; D is unclear. The CDR3 sequence is 14 residues long. The V gene's germline CDR1 is SGHAT and CDR2 FQNNGV. V gave up 4 bases and J gave up 0 bases, with 8 bases separating them. The CDR3, as DNA: TGTGCCAGCAGCTCGGAGTCTAGCACAGATACGCAGTATTTT. Protein sequence: CASSSESSTDTQYF.

The V gene is TRBV5-6, the J gene TRBJ1-2; 8 bases fit TRBD1. V shed 4 bases, J shed 3 bases, and the junction held 8 bases outside the gene matches. The CDR3 runs to 15 residues. The germline V gene encodes CDR1 SGHDT and CDR2 YYEEEE. The CDR3 DNA reads TGTGCCAGCAGCCCAACCGGACAGGGCGACTATGGCTACACCTTC. Translated: CASSPTGQGDYGYTF.